This paragraph covers one T cell receptor (beta chain) sequence. This clone was counted a few times. The antigen this receptor binds is unknown. There are no base qualities to consult, and no much larger clone falls within one base. The sample is drawn from a study of shared T cell receptors in the human thymus (dated by TCRdb to the early 2020s). Regarding the research as a whole: The study examined how self-reactive, shared T-cell receptor alpha chains are generated in the human thymus.

Relative to germline, V is missing 10 bases and J is missing 6 bases, with 10 bases of the junction outside any gene match. The CDR3 contains 13 residues, cysteine and phenylalanine counted. Of the read, only the CDR3 DNA is kept; its 39 bases are in frame from base 1. Per the germline V gene (reference sequence), SGHNT is the CDR1 and YYREEE is the CDR2. The library was prepared using the immunoSEQ multiplex PCR assay. The clones in this table, taken by TCRdb from immuneACCESS, are in-frame only. Not every clone is retained; where verified, under half of the shortfall comes from an unresolved V gene, and the cause of the rest is unknown. The sample profile shows some 720,000 clones; around 89% of them were found once. The leading ten clones occupy approximately 0.01% of the sample. These data are also associated with another study on human thymus T cells. From that second study: In Finland, the donors were immunologically healthy infants who were having open corrective cardiac surgery for congenital heart defects. Thymus tissue was collected as surgical resects that were removed during corrective cardiac surgery. Biased V and J gene segment usage appeared to be present in both thymic and peripheral blood repertoires. Highly overlapping thymic TCR repertoires among unrelated individuals were reported in the related research. TCR alpha and beta repertoires from roughly eight infant thymus samples and four related peripheral blood samples were characterized in the study. The cohort included several male and a couple of female infants, with donor ages spanning 7 to 244 days. Thymocytes were mechanically released from the tissue and were stored as pellets of about 9.5-33 million cells at -70 degrees C. Genomic DNA was extracted from frozen cell pellets with a QIAsymphony instrument. The immunoSEQ multiplex PCR assay was used to amplify the TCRB and TCRAD loci from a standardized amount of quality-controlled genomic DNA. The amplicons spanned the V(D)J region and were long enough to cover the CDR3 and allow V and J genes to be identified. The commercial immunoSEQ service was used to sequence amplicons on an Illumina platform. Primer bias and sequencing errors were corrected as previously described, and TCRAD and TCRB were defined on the basis of the IMGT database. immunoSEQ Analyzer 3.0 and VDJTools were used for repertoire analysis, which covered basic statistics, V/J segment usage, diversity estimates, rarefaction and pairwise overlap. Diversity was estimated using the Chao1, ChaoE, Efron-Thisted, Shannon and inverse Simpson indices, and was also estimated on datasets down-sampled to the size of the smallest sample. For repertoire overlap, CDR3 nucleotide sequence, V gene and J gene had to match strictly, and clustering was done by Jaccard-based multidimensional scaling. On average, thymus samples yielded roughly 800,000 unique TCRB clonotypes, whereas blood samples yielded around 84,000.

Material for sequencing was thymocytes. The chain is assembled from TRBV5-4 and TRBJ1-1; 9 middle bases align to TRBD1. The TCR originated in a boy under two years old with a congenital heart defect. Donor details come from another sample of the same person, matched by shared clones. The nucleotides read TGTGCCTCTCACAGGGGGCTTGGTGCTGAAGCTTTCTTT. This gives the protein CASHRGLGAEAFF.